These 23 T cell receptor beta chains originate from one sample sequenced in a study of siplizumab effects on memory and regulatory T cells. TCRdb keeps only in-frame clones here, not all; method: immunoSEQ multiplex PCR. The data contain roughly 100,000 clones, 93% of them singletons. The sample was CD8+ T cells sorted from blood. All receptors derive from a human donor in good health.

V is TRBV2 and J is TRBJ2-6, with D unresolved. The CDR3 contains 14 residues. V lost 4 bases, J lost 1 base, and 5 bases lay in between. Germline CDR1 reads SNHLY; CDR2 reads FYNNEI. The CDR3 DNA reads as TGTGCCAGCAGTGTGTCTTCTGGGGCCAACGTCCTGACTTTC. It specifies CASSVSSGANVLTF.

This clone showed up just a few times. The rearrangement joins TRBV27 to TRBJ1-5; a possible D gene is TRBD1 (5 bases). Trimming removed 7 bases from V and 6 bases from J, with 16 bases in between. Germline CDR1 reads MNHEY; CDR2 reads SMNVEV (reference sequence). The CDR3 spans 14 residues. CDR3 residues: CASMAGEGGQPQHF. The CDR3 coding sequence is TGTGCCAGCATGGCGGGGGAAGGAGGTCAGCCCCAGCATTTT.

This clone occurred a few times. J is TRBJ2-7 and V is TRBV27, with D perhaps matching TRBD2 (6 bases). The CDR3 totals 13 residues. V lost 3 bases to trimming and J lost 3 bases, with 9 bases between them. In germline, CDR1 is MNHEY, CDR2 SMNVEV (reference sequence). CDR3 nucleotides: TGTGCCAGCAGTTTGACGGGACTCTACGAGCAGTACTTC. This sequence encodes CASSLTGLYEQYF.

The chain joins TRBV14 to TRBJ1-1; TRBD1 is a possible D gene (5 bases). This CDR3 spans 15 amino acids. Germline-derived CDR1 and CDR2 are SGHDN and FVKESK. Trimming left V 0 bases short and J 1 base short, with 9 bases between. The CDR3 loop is CASSQDLQGNTEAFF. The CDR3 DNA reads TGTGCCAGCAGCCAAGATCTGCAGGGGAACACTGAAGCTTTCTTT.

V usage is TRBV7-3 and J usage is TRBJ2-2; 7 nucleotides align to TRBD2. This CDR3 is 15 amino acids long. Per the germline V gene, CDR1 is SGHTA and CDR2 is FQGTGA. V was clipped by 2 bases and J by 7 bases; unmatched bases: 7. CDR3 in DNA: TGTGCCAGCAGCTTATTAGGCGCGGGGGACGGGGAGCTGTTTTTT. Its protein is CASSLLGAGDGELFF.

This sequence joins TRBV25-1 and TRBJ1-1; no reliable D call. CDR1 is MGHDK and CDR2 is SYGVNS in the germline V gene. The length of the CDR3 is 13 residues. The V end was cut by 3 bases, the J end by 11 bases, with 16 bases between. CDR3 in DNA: TGTGCCAGCAGTGAGACACCCCCTGCTGTGGCTTTCTTT. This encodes CASSETPPAVAFF.

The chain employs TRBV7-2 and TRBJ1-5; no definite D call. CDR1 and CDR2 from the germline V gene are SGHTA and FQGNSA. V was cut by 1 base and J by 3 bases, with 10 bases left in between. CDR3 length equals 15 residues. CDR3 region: CASSLVGFLNQPQHF. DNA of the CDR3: TGTGCCAGCAGCTTAGTGGGATTCCTCAATCAGCCCCAGCATTTT.

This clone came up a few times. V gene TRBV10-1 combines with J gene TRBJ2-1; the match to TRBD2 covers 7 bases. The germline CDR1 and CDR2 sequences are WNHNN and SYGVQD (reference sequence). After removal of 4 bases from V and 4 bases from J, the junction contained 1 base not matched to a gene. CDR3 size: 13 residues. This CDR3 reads CASSGTRYNEQFF. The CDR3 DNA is TGCGCCAGCAGTGGGACTAGATACAATGAGCAGTTCTTC.

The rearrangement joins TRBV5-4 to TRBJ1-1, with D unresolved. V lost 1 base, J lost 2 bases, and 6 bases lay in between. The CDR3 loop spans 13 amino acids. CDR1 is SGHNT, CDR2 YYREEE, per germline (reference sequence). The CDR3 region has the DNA TGTGCCAGCAGCTTGCCAGGTAACACTGAAGCTTTCTTT. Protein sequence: CASSLPGNTEAFF.

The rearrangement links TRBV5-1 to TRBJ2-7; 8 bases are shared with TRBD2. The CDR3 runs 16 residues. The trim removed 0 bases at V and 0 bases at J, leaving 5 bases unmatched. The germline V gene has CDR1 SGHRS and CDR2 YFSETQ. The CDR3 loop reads CASSLALAGHSYEQYF. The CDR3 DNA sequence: TGCGCCAGCAGCTTGGCTCTAGCGGGTCACTCCTACGAGCAGTACTTC.

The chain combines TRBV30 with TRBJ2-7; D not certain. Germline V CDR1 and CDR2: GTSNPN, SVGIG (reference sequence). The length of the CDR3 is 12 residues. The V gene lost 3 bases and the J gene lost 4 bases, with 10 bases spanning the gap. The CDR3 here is CAWSDRPYEQYF. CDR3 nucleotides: TGTGCCTGGAGCGACCGCCCATACGAGCAGTACTTC.

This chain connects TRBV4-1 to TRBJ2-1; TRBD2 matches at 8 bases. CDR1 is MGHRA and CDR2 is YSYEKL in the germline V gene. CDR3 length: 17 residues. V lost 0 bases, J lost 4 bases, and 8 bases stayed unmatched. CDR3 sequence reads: CASSQDSSGRNYNEQFF. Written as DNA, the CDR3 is TGCGCCAGCAGCCAAGATTCGAGCGGGAGAAATTACAATGAGCAGTTCTTC.

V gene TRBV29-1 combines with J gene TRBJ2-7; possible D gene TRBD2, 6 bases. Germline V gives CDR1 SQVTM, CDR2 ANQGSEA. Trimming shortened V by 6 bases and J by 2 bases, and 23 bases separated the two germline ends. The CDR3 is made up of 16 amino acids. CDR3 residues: CSVEIGVKRATYEQYF. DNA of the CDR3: TGCAGCGTCGAGATAGGGGTCAAGCGGGCCACCTACGAGCAGTACTTC.

In DNA, the CDR3 is TGTGCCAGCAGCTTAGCAGGGTCGGAGTACAATGAGCAGTTCTTC. Protein product: CASSLAGSEYNEQFF. The chain recombines TRBV7-2 with TRBJ2-1; D unresolved. The CDR3 loop spans 15 amino acids. In germline, CDR1 is SGHTA, CDR2 FQGNSA. The V end was cut by 0 bases, the J end by 4 bases, with 10 bases between.

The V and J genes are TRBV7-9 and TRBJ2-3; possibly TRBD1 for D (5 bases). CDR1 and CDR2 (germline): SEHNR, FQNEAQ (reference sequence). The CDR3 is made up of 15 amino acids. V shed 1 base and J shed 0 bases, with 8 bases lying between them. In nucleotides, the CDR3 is TGTGCCAGCAGCTTAGACGACAGTAGCACAGATACGCAGTATTTT. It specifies CASSLDDSSTDTQYF.

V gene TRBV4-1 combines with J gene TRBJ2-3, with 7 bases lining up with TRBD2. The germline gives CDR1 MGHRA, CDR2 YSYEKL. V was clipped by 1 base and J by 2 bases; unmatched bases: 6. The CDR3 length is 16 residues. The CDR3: CASSQASSGYTDTQYF. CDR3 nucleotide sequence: TGCGCCAGCAGCCAAGCTTCTAGCGGATACACAGATACGCAGTATTTT.

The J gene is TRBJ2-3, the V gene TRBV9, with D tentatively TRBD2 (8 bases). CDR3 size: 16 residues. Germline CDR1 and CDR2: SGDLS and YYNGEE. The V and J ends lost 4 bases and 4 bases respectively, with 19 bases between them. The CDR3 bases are TGTGCCAGCAGCCCGAGGGACAGCGGGAGCGCAGATACGCAGTATTTT. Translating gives CASSPRDSGSADTQYF.

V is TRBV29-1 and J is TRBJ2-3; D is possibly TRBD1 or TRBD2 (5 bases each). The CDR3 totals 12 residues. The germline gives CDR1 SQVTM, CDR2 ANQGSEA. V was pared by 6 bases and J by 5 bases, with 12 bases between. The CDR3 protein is CSVHEGQDTQYF. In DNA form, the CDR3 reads TGCAGCGTCCACGAGGGGCAAGATACGCAGTATTTT.

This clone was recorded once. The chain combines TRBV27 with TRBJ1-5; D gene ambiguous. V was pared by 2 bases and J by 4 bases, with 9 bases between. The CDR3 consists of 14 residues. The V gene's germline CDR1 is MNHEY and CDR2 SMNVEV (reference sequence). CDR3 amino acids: CASSLTQLNQPQHF. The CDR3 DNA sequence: TGTGCCAGCAGTTTAACACAGCTTAATCAGCCCCAGCATTTT.

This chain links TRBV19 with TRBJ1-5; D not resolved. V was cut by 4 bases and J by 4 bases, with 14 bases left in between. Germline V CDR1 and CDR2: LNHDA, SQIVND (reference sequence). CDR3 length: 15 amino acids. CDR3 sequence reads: CASSTGGTLNQPQHF. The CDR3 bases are TGTGCCAGTAGTACCGGCGGAACACTGAATCAGCCCCAGCATTTT.

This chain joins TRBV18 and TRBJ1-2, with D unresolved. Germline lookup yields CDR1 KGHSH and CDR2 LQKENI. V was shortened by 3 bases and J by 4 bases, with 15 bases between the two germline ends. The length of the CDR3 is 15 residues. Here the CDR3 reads CASSPAGVGSYGYTF. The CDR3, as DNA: TGTGCCAGCTCACCGGCCGGGGTCGGGAGCTATGGCTACACCTTC.

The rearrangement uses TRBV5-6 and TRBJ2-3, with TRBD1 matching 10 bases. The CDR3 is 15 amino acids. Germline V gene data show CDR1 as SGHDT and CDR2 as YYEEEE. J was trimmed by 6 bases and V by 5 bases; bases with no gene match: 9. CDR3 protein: CASRQAGQGSDTQYF. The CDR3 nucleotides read TGTGCCAGCAGACAGGCGGGACAGGGGTCCGATACGCAGTATTTT.

This CDR3 is CASSESWVLGQGYEQYF. The DNA for the CDR3 is TGCGCCAGCAGTGAGTCGTGGGTGTTGGGACAGGGGTACGAGCAGTACTTC. The chain couples TRBV10-2 to TRBJ2-7; 10 nucleotides line up with TRBD1. Germline V CDR1 and CDR2: WSHSY, SAAADI. This CDR3 contains 17 residues. The V segment lost 0 bases and the J segment 4 bases; nucleotides outside the gene matches: 9.